The 25 T cell receptor beta chains presented below share a single source sample, sequenced in a study of blood T cell repertoires in COVID-19 (dated by TCRdb to between 2020 and 2021). Receptors were amplified or captured by the immunoSEQ multiplex PCR assay. Not all clones reach the TCRdb copy of this immuneACCESS table, which keeps in-frame sequences only. Checked studies attribute under half of the gap to unresolved V genes and leave the rest unexplained. The sample has about 150,000 clones on record, over 65% of them singletons. The biggest ten clones account for 4.8% of the sample. Specimen: peripheral blood. Every receptor here comes from a human donor in a cohort sampled during active COVID-19.

This clone was counted once. The J gene is TRBJ1-3, the V gene TRBV19, with D possibly matching TRBD1 (5 bases). Germline CDR1 is LNHDA and CDR2 is SQIVND (reference sequence). The V gene lost 8 bases and the J gene lost 3 bases, with 23 bases spanning the gap. The CDR3 contains 17 residues. CDR3 coding DNA: TGTGCCAGTGAACCAATGTTACAGGCGGCAGGTGGAAACACCATATATTTT. Encoded protein: CASEPMLQAAGGNTIYF.

The CDR3 DNA is TGTGCCAGCAGCCCACAGGGGAGGATTGGGGAGCTGTTTTTT. Its translation is CASSPQGRIGELFF. This chain uses TRBV14 with TRBJ2-2; D possibly corresponds to TRBD1 (7 bases). There are 14 residues in the CDR3. Germline V gene sequence: CDR1 SGHDN, CDR2 FVKESK. Trimming removed 4 bases from V and 8 bases from J, with 14 bases in between.

This clone was seen only once. The chain combines TRBV6-6 with TRBJ2-7; tentatively, D is TRBD1 (6 bases). V lost 2 bases and J lost 4, with 15 bases in between. This CDR3 has 15 residues. CDR1 is MNHNY and CDR2 is SVGAGI in the germline V gene (reference sequence). CDR3 residues: CASSYLTGFSYEQYF. The DNA for the CDR3 is TGTGCCAGCAGTTACCTAACAGGGTTTTCGTACGAGCAGTACTTC.

The J gene is TRBJ2-4, the V gene TRBV7-5; the table's D call, TRBD2, was not checked against the DNA. TRBV7-5 is marked as a pseudogene. The CDR3 spans 18 residues. Written as DNA, the CDR3 is TGTGCCAGAAGACCGACTAGCGGGAGCCGGTTGGCCAAAAACATTCAGTACTTC. This gives the protein CARRPTSGSRLAKNIQYF.

The rearrangement links TRBV4-2 to TRBJ2-3; D is ambiguous. There are 14 residues in the CDR3. Trimming cost V 5 bases and J 1 base, with 10 bases left between them. Germline CDR1 is LGHNA and CDR2 is YNFKEQ. CDR3 in DNA: TGTGCCAGCAGCTATAGCACGGGCACAGATACGCAGTATTTT. It yields the protein CASSYSTGTDTQYF.

This rearrangement joins TRBV6-5 to TRBJ1-3; unclear D gene. Germline V CDR1 and CDR2: MNHEY, SVGAGI. The CDR3 covers 13 residues. The germline V and J ends were trimmed by 2 bases and 4 bases, with 6 bases remaining between them. CDR3 residues: CASSYPLGNTIYF. CDR3 DNA sequence: TGTGCCAGCAGTTACCCCCTGGGAAACACCATATATTTT.

The chain recombines TRBV24-1 with TRBJ2-1, with 7 positions matching TRBD1. J was trimmed by 5 bases and V by 3 bases; bases with no gene match: 9. This CDR3 has 16 residues. Germline V gives CDR1 KGHDR, CDR2 SFDVKD. The CDR3 DNA follows: TGTGCCACCAGTGATCCGCCAAAGGGACAGAACAATGAGCAGTTCTTC. Its protein is CATSDPPKGQNNEQFF.

The V gene is TRBV3-1 (or the pseudogene TRBV3-2), the J gene TRBJ2-2; possibly TRBD2 for D (7 bases). This CDR3 is 16 amino acids long. Per germline, CDR1 LGHDT and CDR2 YNNKEL (reference sequence). V lost 1 base and J 6 bases, leaving 15 bases between the germline ends. CDR3 sequence reads: CASSQVLRGGAGELFF. The CDR3 region has the DNA TGTGCCAGCAGCCAAGTTCTGAGGGGGGGCGCCGGGGAGCTGTTTTTT.

The chain is built from TRBV28 and TRBJ2-2, with D possibly TRBD1 on 5 matching bases. V lost 10 bases to trimming and J lost 7 bases, with 19 bases between them. CDR3 length: 14 amino acids. Germline assignment: CDR1 MDHEN and CDR2 SYDVKM. The CDR3: CATVGAGSFGELFF. DNA of the CDR3: TGTGCCACCGTAGGGGCAGGGTCATTCGGGGAGCTGTTTTTT.

This sequence joins TRBV3-1 (or the pseudogene TRBV3-2) and TRBJ2-7; D gene ambiguous. With 0 bases removed from V and 4 bases from J, the gap between germline ends came to 7 bases. Germline-derived CDR1 and CDR2 are LGHDT and YNNKEL (reference sequence). The CDR3 loop spans 13 amino acids. The CDR3 is CASSQDRRYEQYF. The CDR3 DNA follows: TGTGCCAGCAGCCAAGATCGTCGGTACGAGCAGTACTTC.

In its sample, this clone was seen once. CDR3 amino acids: CASSLYAGGITGELFF. The DNA of the CDR3 is TGTGCCAGCAGCTTGTACGCAGGGGGTATAACCGGGGAGCTGTTTTTT. The chain links TRBV5-6 to TRBJ2-2; 7 bases map to TRBD1. The CDR3 length is 16 residues. V trimming: 1 base; J trimming: 5 bases; junction bases outside the gene matches: 8. Per germline, CDR1 SGHDT and CDR2 YYEEEE.

V and J are TRBV10-2 and TRBJ1-1; D remains ambiguous. Germline-derived CDR1 and CDR2 are WSHSY and SAAADI. V dropped 4 bases and J dropped 1 base, with 16 bases sitting between them. CDR3 length: 16 amino acids. Here the CDR3 reads CASSGVFGEGNTEAFF. CDR3 coding DNA: TGCGCCAGCAGTGGGGTTTTCGGAGAGGGGAACACTGAAGCTTTCTTT.

The V and J genes are TRBV12-5 and TRBJ1-5, with D possibly matching TRBD1 (6 bases). The CDR3 spans 15 residues. Trimming took off 7 bases at V and 7 bases at J, with 20 bases between the two ends. Germline-derived CDR1 and CDR2 are LGHNT and FRNRAP. This CDR3 reads CASVPGEAGRQPQHF. The CDR3 DNA reads as TGTGCTAGTGTCCCAGGGGAAGCCGGTCGGCAGCCCCAGCATTTT. Complete variable domain (other parts from reference TRBV12-5 and TRBJ1-5): DARVTQTPRHKVTEMGQEVTMRCQPILGHNTVFWYRQTMMQGLELLAYFRNRAPLDDSGMPKDRFSAEMPDATLATLKIQPSEPRDSAVYFCASVPGEAGRQPQHFGDGTRLSIL.

CDR3 region: CASPEGSRQETQYF. CDR3 nucleotides: TGTGCCAGCCCTGAGGGTTCCAGACAAGAGACCCAGTACTTC. The V and J genes are TRBV25-1 and TRBJ2-5; the D gene is possibly TRBD2 (5 bases). CDR3 length equals 14 residues. CDR1 and CDR2 (germline): MGHDK, SYGVNS. Trimming removed 8 bases from V and 2 bases from J, with 15 bases in between.

The V gene is TRBV2, the J gene TRBJ2-6; TRBD1 aligns across 10 bases. The CDR3 has 21 residues. J gave up 0 bases and V 8 bases, and 19 bases lay outside the gene matches. CDR1 is SNHLY and CDR2 is FYNNEI in the germline V gene. Here the CDR3 reads CASSYPLPGQGPPSGANVLTF. The CDR3 bases are TGTGCCAGCTCTTATCCCCTCCCGGGACAGGGGCCCCCCTCTGGGGCCAACGTCCTGACTTTC.

This clone was counted a single time. The rearrangement links TRBV29-1 to TRBJ1-1; D is possibly TRBD1 (5 bases). Germline assignment: CDR1 SQVTM and CDR2 ANQGSEA. The CDR3 has 13 residues. V lost 6 bases, J lost 1 base, and 12 bases lay in between. The CDR3 spells CSVALGGNTEAFF. The CDR3 DNA reads as TGCAGCGTCGCGCTCGGGGGGAACACTGAAGCTTTCTTT. The whole variable domain, remainder taken from reference TRBV29-1 and TRBJ1-1, is SAVISQKPSRDICQRGTSLTIQCQVDSQVTMMFWYRQQPGQSLTLIATANQGSEATYESGFVIDKFPISRPNLTFSTLTVSNMSPEDSSIYLCSVALGGNTEAFFGQGTRLTVV.

This sequence joins TRBV5-1 and TRBJ2-2; 7 bases match TRBD1. V dropped 0 bases and J dropped 8; count of bases not matched to a gene: 4. Germline V CDR1 and CDR2: SGHRS, YFSETQ. The CDR3 sequence is 14 residues long. The CDR3: CASSLAWGQGELFF. CDR3 DNA: TGCGCCAGCAGCTTGGCCTGGGGACAGGGGGAGCTGTTTTTT.

The CDR3 protein is CASSLGRSGTGTSPLHF. The CDR3 bases are TGTGCCAGCAGCTTAGGCAGGTCCGGGACAGGGACTTCACCCCTCCACTTT. The chain employs TRBV7-2 and TRBJ1-6; TRBD1 agrees at 9 bases. V shed 1 base, J shed 9 bases, and the junction held 10 bases outside the gene matches. Germline V gene lookup returns CDR1 SGHTA and CDR2 FQGNSA. This CDR3 contains 17 residues.

On this clone itself: Distinct nucleotide sequences in the sample also encode this CDR3. The chain is built from TRBV19 and TRBJ1-5; D gene uncertain. The germline V gene encodes CDR1 LNHDA and CDR2 SQIVND (reference sequence). V shed 4 bases and J shed 2 bases, with 9 bases lying between them. The CDR3 covers 14 residues. CDR3 sequence: CASSTGTGNQPQHF. The CDR3 nucleotides are TGTGCCAGTAGTACAGGAACGGGCAATCAGCCCCAGCATTTT.

This clone was seen more than once but under ten times. One end of the junction varies from germline; a read error may be responsible. The rearrangement links TRBV19 to TRBJ1-2; D gene uncertain. Germline CDR1 reads LNHDA; CDR2 reads SQIVND (reference sequence). The CDR3 loop spans 13 amino acids. The CDR3 DNA sequence: TGTGCCACTAGTGTGGAGTCCCTCTATGGCTACACCTTC. Protein: CATSVESLYGYTF.

CDR3: CASSLEVAGDLNEQFF. The CDR3 nucleotides read TGTGCCAGCAGCTTGGAAGTAGCGGGGGACCTCAATGAGCAGTTCTTC. V gene TRBV5-4 combines with J gene TRBJ2-1, with 9 bases matching TRBD2. The CDR3 consists of 16 residues. The V segment lost 0 bases and the J segment 6 bases; nucleotides outside the gene matches: 7. Germline V lookup: CDR1 SGHNT, CDR2 YYREEE (reference sequence).

This clone was picked up one time. The chain joins TRBV25-1 to TRBJ1-1, with 8 bases that match TRBD1. The CDR3 spans 14 residues. CDR1 is MGHDK and CDR2 is SYGVNS in the germline V gene. Trimming took 7 bases from V and 4 from J; bases not matched to a gene: 8. CDR3 amino acids: CASTGGDGSTEAFF. DNA for the CDR3: TGTGCCAGCACAGGGGGCGATGGATCCACTGAAGCTTTCTTT.

This rearrangement joins TRBV6-5 to TRBJ1-3; D uncertain. The CDR3 is 16 amino acids. Looked up from germline, CDR1 is MNHEY and CDR2 is SVGAGI. Trimming cost V 0 bases and J 5 bases, with 14 bases left between them. In DNA form, the CDR3 reads TGTGCCAGCAGTTACTCGACGGACTCTAGTAGAAACACCATATATTTT. It encodes CASSYSTDSSRNTIYF.

The CDR3 sequence: CASSFTGGALQPQHF. In nucleotides, the CDR3 is TGTGCCAGTAGTTTCACAGGGGGCGCGCTTCAGCCCCAGCATTTT. This rearrangement joins TRBV19 to TRBJ1-5; 9 bases align to TRBD1. Trimming cost V 5 bases and J 6 bases; bases outside gene matches: 8. CDR1 and CDR2 (germline): LNHDA, SQIVND (reference sequence). This CDR3 has 15 amino acids.

This clone came up a few times. The chain recombines TRBV18 with TRBJ2-1, with 7 bases that match TRBD1. The CDR3 has 13 amino acids. Per germline, CDR1 KGHSH and CDR2 LQKENI. Germline trimming cut 3 bases from V and 6 bases from J; bases unmatched to any gene: 2. The CDR3 DNA sequence: TGTGCCAGCTCACCCTCAGGGGGCAATGAGCAGTTCTTC. Amino acid sequence: CASSPSGGNEQFF.